A selection of T cell receptor beta chains follows, all from one sample in a study of blood T cell repertoires in COVID-19. Profiling relied on immunoSEQ multiplex PCR, and the TCRdb table lists in-frame clones only, not all of them. In the table there are almost 350,000 clones, around nine tenths of which are singletons. Sequenced input: peripheral blood. These receptors came from a woman aged 60-70 years with COVID-19, enrolled during active disease. Both conserved end residues are part of each CDR3.

CDR3aa,v_gene,len,j_gene
CASSSGQGSSGYTF,TRBV27,14,TRBJ1-2
CASPPSGQGKDEAFF,TRBV28,15,TRBJ1-1
CASSLRGPEGTDTQYF,TRBV9,16,TRBJ2-3
CASMGTGRNYGYTF,TRBV6-5,14,TRBJ1-2
CASNRGSYGYTF,TRBV2,12,TRBJ1-2
CASRLVCGRAYEQYF,TRBV12-2,15,TRBJ2-7
CASRFQGEGNEQFF,TRBV19,14,TRBJ2-1
CASSFSGLGYGYTF,TRBV5-1,14,TRBJ1-2
CASSSSGQAGDTQYF,TRBV7-8,15,TRBJ2-3
CASSPPQGNEQFF,TRBV18,13,TRBJ2-1
CASSLQGGVTEAFF,TRBV7-9,14,TRBJ1-1
CASRTSGGAKNIQYF,TRBV6-5,15,TRBJ2-4
CASTGQGAFQPQHF,TRBV6-5,14,TRBJ1-5
CAIGQGGTEAFF,TRBV10-3,12,TRBJ1-1
CASSKHPQGIGTEAFF,TRBV3-1/TRBV3-2,16,TRBJ1-1
CASRDTGLNTEAFF,TRBV6-6,14,TRBJ1-1
CASSYPGLAGADEQFF,TRBV6-5,16,TRBJ2-1
CASSLKSLAGGGTDTQYF,TRBV3-1/TRBV3-2,18,TRBJ2-3
CASSLPDTPNNYGYTF,TRBV5-6,16,TRBJ1-2
CAIGGPGKAQYF,TRBV10-3,12,TRBJ2-5
CASSYSLGKTEAFF,TRBV6-5,14,TRBJ1-1
CASLKPEGTDTQYF,TRBV6-5,14,TRBJ2-3
CASRRTGVRGYTF,TRBV28,13,TRBJ1-2
CASSEAVTRVRTEAFF,TRBV6-1,16,TRBJ1-1
CASSRDRGADTQYF,TRBV2,14,TRBJ2-3
CASRPGGLQETQYF,TRBV6-5,14,TRBJ2-5
CASSQASGTEAFF,TRBV4-2,13,TRBJ1-1
CASSSGSATGELFF,TRBV6-5,14,TRBJ2-2
CATSRWGGGSNNEQFF,TRBV15,16,TRBJ2-1
CASSPTRQGGQPQHF,TRBV19,15,TRBJ1-5
CASSELSGTAYSTDTQYF,TRBV5-6,18,TRBJ2-3
CASSEGGQGDTEAFF,TRBV6-1,15,TRBJ1-1
CASTPGGSYGYTF,TRBV6-5,13,TRBJ1-2